Below are 14 T cell receptor beta chains sequenced from a single sample in a study of spatial heterogeneity in lung cancer. MiXCR, run by TCRdb on the 5' RACE reads, gives a single entry per CDR3 protein. The table shows more than 3,000 distinct CDR3 sequences, with around 16% occurring only once. Study-wide points: Counts that tracked tumor mutation counts were those of expanded intratumoral alpha and beta TCRs.

For these TCRs, the target antigens are not known. The time point denotes: sample taken at primary tumor resection. This sample comprised lung tumor tissue, obtained at surgery. These receptors all stem from a male donor with early-stage non-small cell lung cancer.

The chain joins TRBV6-5 to TRBJ1-1, with 8 bases fitting TRBD1. Germline CDR1 reads MNHEY; CDR2 reads SVGAGI. Losses at the gene ends were 9 bases for V and 9 bases for J; bases not matched to a gene: 9. This CDR3 contains 12 residues. This chain's CDR3 is CASNVRGRQAFF. CDR3 nucleotides: TGTGCCAGTAACGTCAGGGGGCGACAAGCTTTCTTT.

This clonotype is medium-sized in the sample. V is TRBV7-2 and J is TRBJ2-7; D is ambiguous. Between the trimmed V and J ends, which lost 0 bases and 2 bases, there was a span of 8 bases. In germline, CDR1 is SGHTA, CDR2 FQGNSA. This CDR3 region has 14 residues. CDR3 DNA sequence: TGTGCCAGCAGCTTAGCCCAAATCACCTACGAGCAGTACTTC. It translates to CASSLAQITYEQYF.

This clonotype is labeled as medium-sized. V gene TRBV29-1 combines with J gene TRBJ2-5; 9 nucleotides align to TRBD1. This CDR3 comprises 14 residues. V dropped 4 bases and J dropped 5; count of bases not matched to a gene: 8. The germline gives CDR1 SQVTM, CDR2 ANQGSEA. CDR3 protein: CSVARDRVKETQYF. The CDR3, as DNA: TGCAGCGTTGCCCGGGACAGGGTAAAGGAGACCCAGTACTTC.

This clonotype was detected many times. The chain combines TRBV12-3 or TRBV12-4 with TRBJ1-1, with D tentatively TRBD1 (6 bases). CDR3 length: 12 residues. V lost 5 bases and J 7 bases, leaving 11 bases between the germline ends. As DNA, the CDR3 is TGTGCCAGCAGTGTCTCGACAGGTGAAGCTTTCTTT. Protein product: CASSVSTGEAFF.

J is TRBJ1-4 and V is TRBV7-9, with 7 bases lining up with TRBD1. CDR1 SEHNR and CDR2 FQNEAQ come from the germline V gene (reference sequence). The CDR3 has 15 amino acids. The junction had 11 bases not matched to a gene; V was cut back by 5 bases and J by 8 bases. The CDR3: CASSPPTGLEEKLFF. DNA of the CDR3: TGTGCCAGCAGCCCACCGACAGGGTTGGAGGAAAAACTGTTTTTT.

Judged by abundance, this clonotype is medium-sized. This chain joins TRBV28 and TRBJ1-1, with unresolved D. Per germline, CDR1 MDHEN and CDR2 SYDVKM. Trimming pared 3 bases from V and 0 bases from J, leaving 11 bases between. CDR3 length: 15 residues. CDR3 DNA: TGTGCCAGCAGTTTCGGCAGTTTAATGAACACTGAAGCTTTCTTT. This sequence encodes CASSFGSLMNTEAFF.

This clonotype was counted a few times. The V and J genes are TRBV28 and TRBJ2-7; TRBD1 matches 7 bases. CDR1 and CDR2 from the germline V gene are MDHEN and SYDVKM. The CDR3 spans 14 residues. The V gene end was trimmed by 5 bases and the J gene end by 3 bases; junction bases not matched to a gene: 7. This chain's CDR3 is CASSPPTGIYEQYF. The DNA of the CDR3 is TGTGCCAGCAGTCCTCCGACAGGGATCTACGAGCAGTACTTC.

This clonotype was seen many times. The rearrangement joins TRBV27 to TRBJ2-5; 8 nucleotides agree with TRBD1. Germline V gene sequence: CDR1 MNHEY, CDR2 SMNVEV (reference sequence). The CDR3 totals 18 residues. Trimming cost V 5 bases and J 5 bases; bases outside gene matches: 19. The CDR3 DNA sequence: TGTGCCAGCAGTCCCCGGGCCCGGACAGGGCGAGAGTTGGAGACCCAGTACTTC. Its translation is CASSPRARTGRELETQYF.

The genes are TRBV29-1 and TRBJ2-3, with D hard to call. The CDR3 totals 14 residues. CDR1 is SQVTM, CDR2 ANQGSEA, per germline. V was trimmed by 1 base and J by 0 bases, leaving 8 bases between them. In DNA, the CDR3 is TGCAGCGTTGAAGTTGCGAGTAGCACAGATACGCAGTATTTT. It is translated as CSVEVASSTDTQYF.

This clonotype rates as large (0.1 to 1%). The chain combines TRBV20-1 with TRBJ2-7; D tentatively reads TRBD1 or TRBD2 (5 bases each). This CDR3 contains 13 residues. Germline-derived CDR1 and CDR2 are DFQATT and SNEGSKA (reference sequence). V was cut by 5 bases and J by 6 bases, with 17 bases left in between. CDR3 bases: TGCAGTGCTTTCCTTCCAGGGAGAGGCGAGCAGTACTTC. This encodes CSAFLPGRGEQYF.

This clonotype was seen a handful of times. The chain has TRBV20-1 and TRBJ2-7; 8 bases match TRBD2. Germline lookup yields CDR1 DFQATT and CDR2 SNEGSKA (reference sequence). The CDR3 is made up of 15 amino acids. Unmatched junction bases numbered 8, after V lost 2 bases and J lost 2 bases. CDR3 sequence: CSARNLAGDAYEQYF. The CDR3, as DNA: TGCAGTGCTAGAAACCTAGCGGGCGATGCCTACGAGCAGTACTTC.

This clonotype counts as medium-sized (0.01 to 0.1%). J is TRBJ2-1 and V is TRBV6-5; 10 bases are shared with TRBD2. V lost 6 bases to trimming and J lost 4 bases; unmatched junction nucleotides: 3. This CDR3 is built from 14 residues. Germline CDR1 reads MNHEY; CDR2 reads SVGAGI. CDR3 residues: CASRLAGRYNEQFF. The CDR3 DNA follows: TGTGCCAGCAGACTAGCGGGAAGGTACAATGAGCAGTTCTTC.

By frequency in the sample, this clonotype is medium-sized. This chain joins TRBV3-1 and TRBJ2-7; D is possibly TRBD2 (6 bases). The CDR3 is made up of 11 amino acids. Germline CDR1 LGHDT, CDR2 YNNKEL (reference sequence). V lost 1 base, J lost 13 bases, and 11 bases lay in between. This CDR3 is CASSQARGVYF. As DNA, the CDR3 is TGTGCCAGCAGCCAAGCGCGGGGCGTATACTTC.

This clonotype was seen repeatedly, ten times or more. This chain uses TRBV28 with TRBJ2-2, with 8 bases aligning to TRBD2. CDR1 is MDHEN, CDR2 SYDVKM, per germline. The J segment lost 4 bases and the V segment lost 6 bases, leaving 7 bases of the junction unmatched. The CDR3 extends over 15 amino acids. CDR3 region: CASSPSGSRTGELFF. The CDR3 coding sequence is TGTGCCAGCAGCCCGAGCGGGAGCCGCACCGGGGAGCTGTTTTTT.